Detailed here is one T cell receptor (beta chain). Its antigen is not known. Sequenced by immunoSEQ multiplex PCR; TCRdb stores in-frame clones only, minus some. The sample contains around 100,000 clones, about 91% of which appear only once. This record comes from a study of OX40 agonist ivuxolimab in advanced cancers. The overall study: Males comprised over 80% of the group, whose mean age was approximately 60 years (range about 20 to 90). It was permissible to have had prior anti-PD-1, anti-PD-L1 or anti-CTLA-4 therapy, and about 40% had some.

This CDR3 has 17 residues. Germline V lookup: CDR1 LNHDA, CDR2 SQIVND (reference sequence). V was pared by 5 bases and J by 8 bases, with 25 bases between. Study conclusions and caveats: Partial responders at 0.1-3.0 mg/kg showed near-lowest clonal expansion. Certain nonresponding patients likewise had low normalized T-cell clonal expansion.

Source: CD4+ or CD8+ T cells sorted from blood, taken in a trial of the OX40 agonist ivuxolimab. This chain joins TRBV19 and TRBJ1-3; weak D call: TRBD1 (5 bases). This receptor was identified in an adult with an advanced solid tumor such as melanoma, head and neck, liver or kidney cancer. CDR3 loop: CASSRPLGGVMADTIYF. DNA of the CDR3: TGTGCCAGTAGTCGACCCCTGGGAGGGGTAATGGCGGACACCATATATTTT.